Listed here are 16 T cell receptor beta chains from one sample, sequenced in a study of T cell responses to AZD1222 COVID-19 vaccine. The assay was immunoSEQ multiplex PCR, and TCRdb's table has in-frame clones only and misses some. Here the sample spans 100,000 or so clones, roughly 87% being singletons. The sample in question was peripheral blood, obtained on day 0 of AZD1222 vaccination. These receptors came from an adult in good health.

J is TRBJ2-1 and V is TRBV28; TRBD2 agrees at 10 bases. CDR3 length: 19 residues. CDR1 and CDR2 (germline): MDHEN, SYDVKM. V was clipped by 4 bases and J by 6 bases; unmatched bases: 18. The CDR3 reads CASSSPAPGAAGGPNEQFF. The CDR3 nucleotides are TGTGCCAGCAGTTCCCCCGCACCGGGGGCAGCGGGAGGGCCCAATGAGCAGTTCTTC.

The sample holds a few counts of this clone. The V and J genes are TRBV2 and TRBJ1-2, with a tentative D call TRBD1 (6 bases). Trimming pared 9 bases from V and 4 bases from J, leaving 21 bases between. CDR1 is SNHLY and CDR2 is FYNNEI in the germline V gene. This CDR3 contains 15 residues. CDR3 protein: CASYKTGGRAYGYTF. The CDR3 region has the DNA TGTGCCAGTTATAAGACGGGGGGCCGGGCCTATGGCTACACCTTC.

J is TRBJ1-1 and V is TRBV29-1; D remains unclear. The V end was cut by 4 bases, the J end by 5 bases, with 8 bases between. This CDR3 has 11 amino acids. The germline gives CDR1 SQVTM, CDR2 ANQGSEA. The CDR3 nucleotides are TGCAGCGTTGTGTTGTTGACTGAAGCTTTCTTT. Amino acid sequence: CSVVLLTEAFF. The whole variable domain, filled in from reference TRBV29-1 and TRBJ1-1, reads SAVISQKPSRDICQRGTSLTIQCQVDSQVTMMFWYRQQPGQSLTLIATANQGSEATYESGFVIDKFPISRPNLTFSTLTVSNMSPEDSSIYLCSVVLLTEAFFGQGTRLTVV.

The genes are TRBV5-1 and TRBJ2-7; 9 bases line up with TRBD2. V lost 2 bases and J lost 1; bases outside the gene matches: 7. This CDR3 is built from 16 residues. Germline V gene data show CDR1 as SGHRS and CDR2 as YFSETQ. CDR3 region: CASSLSGTSQSYEQYF. DNA of the CDR3: TGCGCCAGCAGCTTATCCGGGACTAGCCAATCCTACGAGCAGTACTTC. Filled out from reference TRBV5-1 and TRBJ2-7, the complete variable domain reads KAGVTQTPRYLIKTRGQQVTLSCSPISGHRSVSWYQQTPGQGLQFLFEYFSETQRNKGNFPGRFSGRQFSNSRSEMNVSTLELGDSALYLCASSLSGTSQSYEQYFGPGTRLTVT.

This clone was observed a handful of times. The chain combines TRBV10-3 with TRBJ1-2; D remains ambiguous. The CDR3 has 13 amino acids. Germline CDR1 reads ENHRY; CDR2 reads SYGVKD. Trimming cost V 8 bases and J 8 bases, with 18 bases left between them. The CDR3 reads CAIGTPPSGGYTF. Written as DNA, the CDR3 is TGTGCCATCGGTACTCCCCCCTCGGGGGGCTACACCTTC.

The gene calls are TRBV4-1 and TRBJ2-1; 12 positions agree with TRBD2. CDR1 is MGHRA and CDR2 is YSYEKL in the germline V gene. This CDR3 contains 19 residues. V was pared by 3 bases and J by 0 bases, with 9 bases of the junction left unmatched. Here the CDR3 reads CASSQGTSGPYNSYNEQFF. CDR3 coding DNA: TGCGCCAGCAGCCAGGGGACTAGCGGGCCCTACAACTCCTACAATGAGCAGTTCTTC.

Details on this clone: Mismatch with germline at one junction end may stem from a read error. The chain carries TRBV18 and TRBJ1-4, with D uncertain. Germline values: CDR1 KGHSH, CDR2 LQKENI. This CDR3 has 13 amino acids. CDR3 region: CASSPGEIGSGAF. CDR3 coding DNA: TGTGCCAGCTCCCCCGGTGAAATTGGCAGCGGAGCTTTC.

The rearrangement uses TRBV7-3 and TRBJ1-2, with TRBD1 as a possible D gene (5 bases). Trimming removed 2 bases from V and 8 bases from J, with 15 bases in between. CDR3 length: 14 amino acids. Germline CDR1 SGHTA, CDR2 FQGTGA. DNA of the CDR3: TGTGCCAGCAGCTTATTAGGGGACTCCCAGGGCTACACCTTC. It translates to CASSLLGDSQGYTF.

The CDR3 nucleotides read TGCAGTGCTAGTGGACAGGGGAATAGAAACACCATATATTTT. Its protein product is CSASGQGNRNTIYF. The chain has TRBV20-1 and TRBJ1-3, with 9 nucleotides matching TRBD1. V was pared by 3 bases and J by 5 bases, with 5 bases of the junction left unmatched. This CDR3 has 14 amino acids. The germline V gene has CDR1 DFQATT and CDR2 SNEGSKA (reference sequence).

The chain is built from TRBV11-2 and TRBJ2-7; a weak D match, TRBD1 (6 bases). Germline CDR1 SGHAT, CDR2 FQNNGV. The V end was cut by 5 bases, the J end by 3 bases, with 17 bases between. There are 15 residues in the CDR3. CDR3 loop: CASSPGRGGSYEQYF. The CDR3 nucleotides are TGTGCCAGCAGCCCGGGTAGAGGGGGTAGCTACGAGCAGTACTTC. The whole variable domain, remainder taken from reference TRBV11-2 and TRBJ2-7, is EAGVAQSPRYKIIEKRQSVAFWCNPISGHATLYWYQQILGQGPKLLIQFQNNGVVDDSQLPKDRFSAERLKGVDSTLKIQPAKLEDSAVYLCASSPGRGGSYEQYFGPGTRLTVT.

CDR3 protein: CAAWDNGPGELFF. Written as DNA, the CDR3 is TGTGCCGCTTGGGACAATGGGCCCGGGGAGCTGTTTTTT. The V and J genes are TRBV15 and TRBJ2-2; D might be TRBD1 (6 bases). Per germline, CDR1 LNHNV and CDR2 YYDKDF (reference sequence). Trimming stripped 11 bases from V and 6 bases from J, with 16 bases between. This CDR3 comprises 13 residues.

This chain joins TRBV6-6 and TRBJ1-1; TRBD1 might be the D (5 bases). CDR1 and CDR2 from the germline V gene are MNHNY and SVGAGI (reference sequence). Deletions cut 6 bases from V and 7 bases from J, with 18 bases between. The CDR3 contains 14 residues. CDR3 in DNA: TGTGCCAGCAGCAATGCCGGGGGTAACTTTGAAGCTTTCTTT. It translates to CASSNAGGNFEAFF.

The chain is built from TRBV11-2 and TRBJ2-2; no reliable D call. This CDR3 has 14 amino acids. Germline V CDR1 and CDR2: SGHAT, FQNNGV. Trimming took 6 bases from V and 9 from J, leaving 17 bases between them. The CDR3 protein is CASRVGRRSRELFF. In DNA, the CDR3 is TGTGCCAGCAGGGTGGGTCGCCGAAGCCGGGAGCTGTTTTTT.

The J gene is TRBJ2-1, the V gene TRBV29-1, with D perhaps matching TRBD1 (5 bases). Trimming pared 4 bases from V and 0 bases from J, leaving 16 bases between. Germline values: CDR1 SQVTM, CDR2 ANQGSEA. The CDR3 runs 16 residues. For the CDR3, the DNA is TGCAGCGTTGGGGGTTCAGGGTCTAGCTCCTACAATGAGCAGTTCTTC. Its protein product is CSVGGSGSSSYNEQFF.

The chain has TRBV5-1 and TRBJ1-1; maybe TRBD1 (5 bases). V was cut by 1 base and J by 3 bases, with 13 bases left in between. CDR3 length: 15 residues. CDR1 and CDR2 from the germline V gene are SGHRS and YFSETQ. CDR3 region: CASSLKQGTDTEAFF. DNA for the CDR3: TGCGCCAGCAGCTTGAAGCAGGGTACGGACACTGAAGCTTTCTTT. Drawing the rest from reference TRBV5-1 and TRBJ1-1, the complete variable domain is KAGVTQTPRYLIKTRGQQVTLSCSPISGHRSVSWYQQTPGQGLQFLFEYFSETQRNKGNFPGRFSGRQFSNSRSEMNVSTLELGDSALYLCASSLKQGTDTEAFFGQGTRLTVV.

The CDR3 here is CASSETGTVNEQFF. CDR3 DNA: TGTGCCAGCAGTGAGACAGGGACGGTCAATGAGCAGTTCTTC. The chain carries TRBV2 and TRBJ2-1; the match to TRBD1 covers 7 bases. Trimming took 3 bases from V and 6 from J; bases not matched to a gene: 5. Germline CDR1 is SNHLY and CDR2 is FYNNEI. The CDR3 spans 14 residues.